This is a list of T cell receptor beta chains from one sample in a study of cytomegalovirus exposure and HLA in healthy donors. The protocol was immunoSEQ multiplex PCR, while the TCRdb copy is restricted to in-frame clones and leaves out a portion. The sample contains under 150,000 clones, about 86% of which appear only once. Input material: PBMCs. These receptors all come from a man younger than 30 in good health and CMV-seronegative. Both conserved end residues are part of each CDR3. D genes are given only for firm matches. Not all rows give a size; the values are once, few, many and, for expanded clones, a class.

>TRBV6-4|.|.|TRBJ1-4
TGTGCCAGCACTTCAGCCCGGGGTAAAGGGGGTGAAAAACTGTTTTTT
CASTSARGKGGEKLFF
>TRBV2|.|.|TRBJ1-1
TGTGCCAGCGGAGGCGTACGGACTGAAGCTTTCTTT
CASGGVRTEAFF
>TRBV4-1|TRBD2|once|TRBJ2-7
TGCGCCAGCAGCCAAGATACTAGCGGTACCTACGAGCAGTACTTC
CASSQDTSGTYEQYF
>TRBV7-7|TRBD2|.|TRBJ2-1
TGTGCCAGCAGCTTAGGCGGGGGACCTAGCTCCTACAATGAGCAGTTCTTC
CASSLGGGPSSYNEQFF
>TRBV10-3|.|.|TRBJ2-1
TGTGCCATCAGTGAGACAGGGTTAAATGAGCAGTTCTTC
CAISETGLNEQFF
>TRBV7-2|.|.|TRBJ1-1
TGTGCCAGCGGGGGGTACCCTTCGGCTTTCTTT
CASGGYPSAFF
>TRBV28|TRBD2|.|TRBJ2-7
TGTGCCAGCAGTTTAGCGGGAGCCAGTTTGTCCTACGAGCAGTACTTC
CASSLAGASLSYEQYF
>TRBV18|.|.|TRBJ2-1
TGTGCCAGCTCACCACGGGGGGGCTTTGAGCAGTTCTTC
CASSPRGGFEQFF
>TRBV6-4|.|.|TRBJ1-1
TGTGCCAGCAGTGAAGGGTCGGAGGTCTCTGAAGCTTTCTTT
CASSEGSEVSEAFF
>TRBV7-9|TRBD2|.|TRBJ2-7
TGTGCCAGCAGCTCGACCGGGACTAGTCCCTACGAGCAGTACTTC
CASSSTGTSPYEQYF
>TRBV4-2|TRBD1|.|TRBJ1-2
TGTGCCAGCAGCCAAACCGGGACAGACTATGGCTACACCTTC
CASSQTGTDYGYTF
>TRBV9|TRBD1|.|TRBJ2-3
TGTGCCAGCAGTTTAACAGGGGGCTTGTACCATACGCAGTATTTT
CASSLTGGLYHTQYF
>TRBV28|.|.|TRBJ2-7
TGTGCCAGCACCCGAGCTTACGAGCAGTACTTC
CASTRAYEQYF
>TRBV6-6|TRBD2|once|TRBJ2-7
TGTGCCAGCAGGCAAGCGGGAGCACGGTACGAGCAGTACTTC
CASRQAGARYEQYF
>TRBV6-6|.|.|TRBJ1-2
TGTGCCAGCAGTTACCGGGACACGACCTACTATGGCTACACCTTC
CASSYRDTTYYGYTF
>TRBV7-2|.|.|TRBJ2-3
TGTGCCAGCAGCAACGGAGGGGAGGGGGGAGATACGCAGTATTTT
CASSNGGEGGDTQYF
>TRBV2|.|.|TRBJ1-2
TGTGCCAGCAGCGGTATACCTAGCAAGGGCGATATTGGCTACACCTTC
CASSGIPSKGDIGYTF
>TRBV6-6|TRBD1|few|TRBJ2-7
TGTGCCAGCATGGGACAGGGAGATGTTTCCTACGAGCAGTACTTC
CASMGQGDVSYEQYF
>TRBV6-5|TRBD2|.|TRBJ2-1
TGTGCCAGCAGTTACTTCGCCGGGGGGGCAAATGAGCAGTTCTTC
CASSYFAGGANEQFF
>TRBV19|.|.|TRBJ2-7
TGTGCCAGACCCCGGGACACTCTTTACGAGCAGTACTTC
CARPRDTLYEQYF
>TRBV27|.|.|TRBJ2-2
TGTGCCAGCAGAGGGGGTCGGGAGCTGTTTTTT
CASRGGRELFF
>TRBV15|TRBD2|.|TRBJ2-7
TGTGCCACCAGCAGCATGGAAGCGGGAGGGCCCTACGAGCAGTACTTC
CATSSMEAGGPYEQYF
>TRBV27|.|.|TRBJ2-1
TGTGCCAGCAGTTTAGACAGTTACAATGAGCAGTTCTTC
CASSLDSYNEQFF
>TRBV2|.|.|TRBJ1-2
TGTGCCAGCACGGGGTCCCATAACGACTATGGCTACACCTTC
CASTGSHNDYGYTF
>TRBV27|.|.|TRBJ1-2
TGTGCCAGCAGTTTGTCACCAGGGTCTAACTATGGCTACACCTTC
CASSLSPGSNYGYTF
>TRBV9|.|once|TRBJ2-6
TGTGCCAGCAGCAACGCCGGGTCCGGGGCCAACGTCCTGACTTTC
CASSNAGSGANVLTF
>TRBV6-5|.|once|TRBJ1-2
TGTGCCAGCAGTTACGGAGACGGGTTTAACTATGGCTACACCTTC
CASSYGDGFNYGYTF
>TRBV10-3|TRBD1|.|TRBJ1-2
TGTGCCATCAGTCCTCTTCAGGGGGCCTATGGCTACACCTTC
CAISPLQGAYGYTF
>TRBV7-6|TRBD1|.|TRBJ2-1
TGTGCCAGCAGCTCGGGACAGGGGGCTGGTGAGCAGTTCTTC
CASSSGQGAGEQFF
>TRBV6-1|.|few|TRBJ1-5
TGTGCCAGCGGGCCGTTGCTTAATCAGCCCCAGCATTTT
CASGPLLNQPQHF
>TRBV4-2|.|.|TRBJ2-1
TGTGCCAGCAGCCAAGGGCAGGGAACAGTCAATGAGCAGTTCTTC
CASSQGQGTVNEQFF
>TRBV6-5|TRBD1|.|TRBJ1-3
TGTGCCAGCACCACAGGGGCCAGGGGGACCATATATTTT
CASTTGARGTIYF
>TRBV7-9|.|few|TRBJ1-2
TGTGCCAGCAGCTTAGGCACAGCCCTCTATGGCTACACCTTC
CASSLGTALYGYTF
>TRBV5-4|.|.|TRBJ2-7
TGTGCCAGCAGCTTCGGGGAGGAGGAGCAGTACTTC
CASSFGEEEQYF
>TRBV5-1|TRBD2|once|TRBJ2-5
TGCGCCAGCAGCGAAACAAGCGGGGGGGGACTGCGGACCCAGTACTTC
CASSETSGGGLRTQYF
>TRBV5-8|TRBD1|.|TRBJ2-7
TGTGCCAGCAGCTGGGGCCTGGGACAGGGGGCCCACGAGCAGTACTTC
CASSWGLGQGAHEQYF
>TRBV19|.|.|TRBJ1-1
TGTGCCAGTAGTACGGGGTTCACTGAAGCTTTCTTT
CASSTGFTEAFF
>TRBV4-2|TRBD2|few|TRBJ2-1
TGTGCCAGCAGCCAAGAGGGGACTAAACGCGGGCAGTTCTTC
CASSQEGTKRGQFF
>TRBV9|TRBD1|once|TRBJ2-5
TGTGCCAGCAGCGTAGGGGACAGCCAGTACTTC
CASSVGDSQYF
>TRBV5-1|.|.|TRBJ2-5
TGCGCCAGCACCGAGACAGGCGTCCAAGAGACCCAGTACTTC
CASTETGVQETQYF
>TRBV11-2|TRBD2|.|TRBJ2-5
TGTGCCAGCAGCCTCCAAGGACTAGCGGGCAACCAAGAGACCCAGTACTTC
CASSLQGLAGNQETQYF
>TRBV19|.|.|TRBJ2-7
TGTGCCAGTAGCCCGCGGACGGGGGGCGCGGGAGAGCAGTACTTC
CASSPRTGGAGEQYF